This T cell receptor (beta chain) was captured by sequencing in a study of shared clonotypes between healthy human individuals. From germline, CDR1 is SGHAT and CDR2 FQNNGV. V dropped 8 bases and J dropped 4 bases, with 11 bases sitting between them. The CDR3 totals 12 residues. On sorted subsets, replicate PCRs used approximately 200 ng DNA, or tens of thousands of T cell genomes. Using immunoSEQ multiplex PCR, the repertoire was profiled, and TCRdb retains in-frame clones only, with some absent. The data hold more than 1,200,000 clones, with approximately 98.5% observed a single time. The sequencing input was naive CD4+ T cells sorted from blood. Subset of the sample: CD45RA+ positively selected. The chain carries TRBV11-2 and TRBJ2-5; no clear D. This TCR derives from a young man in good health. Here the CDR3 reads CASAPPGETQYF. CDR3 nucleotide sequence: TGTGCCAGCGCCCCCCCGGGAGAGACCCAGTACTTC.